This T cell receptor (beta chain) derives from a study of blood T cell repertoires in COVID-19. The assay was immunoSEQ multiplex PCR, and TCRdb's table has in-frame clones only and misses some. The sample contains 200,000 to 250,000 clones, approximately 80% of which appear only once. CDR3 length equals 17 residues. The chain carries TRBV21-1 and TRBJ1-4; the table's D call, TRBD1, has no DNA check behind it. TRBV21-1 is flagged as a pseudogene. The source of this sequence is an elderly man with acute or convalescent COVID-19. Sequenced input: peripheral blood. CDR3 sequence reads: CASSKEGRGVANEKLFF. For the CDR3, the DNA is TGTGCCAGCAGCAAAGAGGGCAGGGGAGTAGCTAATGAAAAACTGTTTTTT.